Following are 23 T cell receptor beta chains from one sample sequenced in a study of T cell responses to AZD1222 COVID-19 vaccine (dated by TCRdb to 2020 to 2023). The library was prepared using the immunoSEQ multiplex PCR assay. TCRdb stores this immuneACCESS table with in-frame sequences only. Part of the clones is absent; in the studies checked, under half of the shortfall reflects unresolved V genes, and no reason is known for the rest. In all, the sample holds 100,000 to 150,000 clones, and 75% to 95% of those were seen once. The ten largest account for about 2.1% of the sample. The time point label on this specimen signifies: about 28 days (+/-7) after the second vaccine dose. Material: peripheral blood, obtained 28 days after the second AZD1222 dose. These TCRs come from an adult who received the AZD1222 COVID-19 vaccine.

The chain joins TRBV6-1 to TRBJ1-2; TRBD1 agrees at 9 bases. Trimming took 2 bases from V and 4 from J; bases not matched to a gene: 2. The germline CDR1 and CDR2 sequences are MNHNS and SASEGT. The CDR3 runs 14 residues. CDR3 bases: TGTGCCAGCAGTGAATTGACAGGGGGCTATGGCTACACCTTC. It encodes CASSELTGGYGYTF.

J is TRBJ2-5 and V is TRBV6-4; TRBD2 matches 13 bases. The CDR3 has 16 residues. V lost 6 bases, J lost 3 bases, and 7 bases stayed unmatched. Per germline, CDR1 MRHNA and CDR2 SNTAGT. The CDR3 DNA is TGTGCCAGCAGCTTTGGGACTAGCGGGGCTAAAGAGACCCAGTACTTC. Translating gives CASSFGTSGAKETQYF.

This rearrangement joins TRBV28 to TRBJ2-7; maybe TRBD2 (6 bases). V lost 2 bases and J lost 5, with 13 bases in between. This CDR3 contains 14 residues. CDR1 and CDR2 (germline): MDHEN, SYDVKM. This chain's CDR3 is CASSLPGGIHEQYF. CDR3 DNA sequence: TGTGCCAGCAGTTTACCTGGGGGGATCCACGAGCAGTACTTC.

The chain combines TRBV12-3 or TRBV12-4 with TRBJ1-1; D not resolved. V lost 6 bases and J lost 2, with 10 bases in between. The CDR3 is made up of 13 amino acids. Here the CDR3 DNA reads TGTGCCAGCAGCCCGCAGGTAAACACTGAAGCTTTCTTT. Translating gives CASSPQVNTEAFF.

The chain uses TRBV30 and TRBJ1-4, with D unresolved. V was shortened by 3 bases and J by 8 bases, with 10 bases between the two germline ends. The germline CDR1 and CDR2 sequences are GTSNPN and SVGIG (reference sequence). The CDR3 runs 12 residues. CDR3 DNA: TGTGCCTGGAGGAGGGAAGGGGAAAAACTGTTTTTT. This translates into CAWRREGEKLFF.

CDR3 nucleotides: TGCGCCAGCAGCTCGGGACTTTTTCCCAGCACAGATACGCAGTATTTT. Protein: CASSSGLFPSTDTQYF. This chain uses TRBV5-1 with TRBJ2-3; perhaps TRBD2 as D (6 bases). This CDR3 has 16 residues. Germline CDR1 is SGHRS and CDR2 is YFSETQ. V shed 3 bases and J shed 0 bases, with 14 bases lying between them.

The chain carries TRBV4-2 and TRBJ2-5, with D perhaps matching TRBD1 (6 bases). In germline, CDR1 is LGHNA, CDR2 YNFKEQ. The V and J ends lost 3 bases and 3 bases respectively, with 14 bases between them. This CDR3 region has 15 residues. The DNA for the CDR3 is TGTGCCAGCAGCCACCTTGTAGGGGGTGAAGAGACCCAGTACTTC. Translation gives CASSHLVGGEETQYF.

The chain uses TRBV7-9 and TRBJ1-1; D gene uncertain. Germline lookup yields CDR1 SEHNR and CDR2 FQNEAQ (reference sequence). This CDR3 spans 15 amino acids. V gave up 2 bases and J gave up 1 base, with 11 bases separating them. CDR3: CASSLRGVENTEAFF. The CDR3 coding sequence is TGTGCCAGCAGCTTACGGGGAGTGGAGAACACTGAAGCTTTCTTT.

Of note for this clone: This specimen includes other DNA sequences encoding the same CDR3. This chain joins TRBV5-6 and TRBJ1-1, with a possible D match to TRBD1 (5 bases). The CDR3 spans 14 residues. Per germline, CDR1 SGHDT and CDR2 YYEEEE. With 0 bases removed from V and 1 base from J, the gap between germline ends came to 7 bases. CDR3 nucleotides: TGTGCCAGCAGCTTGGGACAGACGAACACTGAAGCTTTCTTT. Protein sequence: CASSLGQTNTEAFF.

The CDR3 reads CASSPGQGLFQPQHF. DNA of the CDR3: TGTGCCAGCTCACCGGGACAGGGGTTGTTTCAGCCCCAGCATTTT. V and J are TRBV18 and TRBJ1-5; 10 bases match TRBD1. CDR3 length equals 15 residues. Trimming at V came to 3 bases and at J to 6 bases, leaving 5 bases not matched to a gene. The V gene's germline CDR1 is KGHSH and CDR2 LQKENI.

The chain uses TRBV6-6 and TRBJ1-2; 7 positions agree with TRBD1. J was trimmed by 3 bases and V by 6 bases; bases with no gene match: 7. Germline CDR1 MNHNY, CDR2 SVGAGI (reference sequence). The CDR3 contains 14 residues. The CDR3 DNA reads as TGTGCCAGCAGGGACAGGCCTTTGGACTATGGCTACACCTTC. The encoded protein is CASRDRPLDYGYTF.

The J gene is TRBJ1-2, the V gene TRBV5-5; no reliable D call. The CDR3 spans 16 residues. The V gene lost 0 bases and the J gene lost 0 bases, with 12 bases spanning the gap. Germline values: CDR1 SGHKS, CDR2 YYEKEE (reference sequence). This CDR3 reads CASSLARGNTNYGYTF. DNA of the CDR3: TGTGCCAGCAGCTTGGCCCGAGGAAATACTAACTATGGCTACACCTTC.

This clone came up a few times. V is TRBV7-6 and J is TRBJ1-4; TRBD1 matches 7 bases. V shed 5 bases, J shed 3 bases, and the junction held 6 bases outside the gene matches. The CDR3 contains 15 residues. Germline CDR1 reads SGHVS; CDR2 reads FNYEAQ. CDR3 DNA sequence: TGTGCCAGCAGCCGAGAAGACAGGGCTAATGAAAAACTGTTTTTT. This translates into CASSREDRANEKLFF.

The chain combines TRBV7-8 with TRBJ1-5; D may be TRBD1 (5 bases). Per germline, CDR1 SGHVS and CDR2 FQNEAQ. This CDR3 has 13 amino acids. The V gene lost 1 base and the J gene lost 7 bases, with 8 bases spanning the gap. CDR3 residues: CASSLGAGQPQHF. The CDR3 DNA reads TGTGCCAGCAGCTTAGGGGCAGGGCAGCCCCAGCATTTT.

The chain employs TRBV7-9 and TRBJ1-1; TRBD1 matches 11 bases. With 4 bases clipped from V and 2 bases from J, the junction kept 6 bases outside the gene matches. The CDR3 covers 16 residues. Looked up from germline, CDR1 is SEHNR and CDR2 is FQNEAQ (reference sequence). CDR3: CASSSPDRGQNTEAFF. Here the CDR3 DNA reads TGTGCCAGCAGCTCACCGGACAGGGGGCAAAACACTGAAGCTTTCTTT.

The V gene is TRBV7-9, the J gene TRBJ2-1; 10 bases match TRBD1. The CDR3 spans 17 residues. From germline, CDR1 is SEHNR and CDR2 FQNEAQ (reference sequence). The V segment lost 4 bases and the J segment 5 bases; nucleotides outside the gene matches: 11. In DNA, the CDR3 is TGTGCCAGCAGCTCAACCAGGGACAGGGGTTTGAACAATGAGCAGTTCTTC. Translating gives CASSSTRDRGLNNEQFF.

CDR3 region: CASSQGQGGGQPQHF. The CDR3 bases are TGTGCCAGCAGCCAAGGCCAGGGCGGGGGTCAGCCCCAGCATTTT. The rearrangement links TRBV6-6 to TRBJ1-5; possibly TRBD1 for D (5 bases). V lost 6 bases and J lost 6, with 18 bases in between. The V gene's germline CDR1 is MNHNY and CDR2 SVGAGI (reference sequence). This CDR3 is built from 15 residues.

A few counts support this clone. As DNA, the CDR3 is TGTGCCAGCAGCCAAGGTCTGAGGAACACTGAAGCTTTCTTT. Translated: CASSQGLRNTEAFF. J is TRBJ1-1 and V is TRBV14; D uncertain. The germline V and J ends were trimmed by 1 base and 1 base, with 7 bases remaining between them. Germline CDR1 is SGHDN and CDR2 is FVKESK. The CDR3 loop spans 14 amino acids.

The chain links TRBV18 to TRBJ1-6; D is undetermined. The CDR3 extends over 17 amino acids. Germline V CDR1 and CDR2: KGHSH, LQKENI. The V end was cut by 4 bases, the J end by 0 bases, with 13 bases between. CDR3 loop: CASSRGVASSYNSPLHF. CDR3 coding DNA: TGTGCCAGCTCACGGGGAGTGGCCAGCTCCTATAATTCACCCCTCCACTTT.

The chain has TRBV19 and TRBJ2-3; TRBD2 aligns across 12 bases. The V segment lost 3 bases and the J segment 0 bases; nucleotides outside the gene matches: 10. The CDR3 contains 19 residues. CDR1 is LNHDA, CDR2 SQIVND, per germline (reference sequence). The CDR3 loop is CASSMGGTSGHPSTDTQYF. CDR3 DNA: TGTGCCAGTAGTATGGGTGGGACTAGCGGGCACCCTAGCACAGATACGCAGTATTTT. Variable domain in full (rest from reference TRBV19 and TRBJ2-3): DGGITQSPKYLFRKEGQNVTLSCEQNLNHDAMYWYRQDPGQGLRLIYYSQIVNDFQKGDIAEGYSVSREKKESFPLTVTSAQKNPTAFYLCASSMGGTSGHPSTDTQYFGPGTRLTVL.

V gene TRBV11-3 combines with J gene TRBJ2-2, with D perhaps matching TRBD2 (6 bases). V lost 1 base and J 2 bases, leaving 8 bases between the germline ends. The germline V gene has CDR1 SGHNT and CDR2 YENEEA. The CDR3 totals 15 residues. In DNA form, the CDR3 reads TGTGCCAGCAGCTTAGCCGGGAGAAACACCGGGGAGCTGTTTTTT. Its protein product is CASSLAGRNTGELFF.

The rearrangement links TRBV19 to TRBJ1-5; 7 bases agree with TRBD1. The ends lost 2 bases at V and 0 bases at J; junction bases unmatched: 4. Per germline, CDR1 LNHDA and CDR2 SQIVND (reference sequence). CDR3 length: 16 residues. In nucleotides, the CDR3 is TGTGCCAGTAGTATAAGACAGGGCTATAGCAATCAGCCCCAGCATTTT. Its protein is CASSIRQGYSNQPQHF.

J is TRBJ1-4 and V is TRBV6-5; TRBD1 matches 9 bases. V was pared by 5 bases and J by 7 bases, with 5 bases of the junction left unmatched. Germline V gene sequence: CDR1 MNHEY, CDR2 SVGAGI. The CDR3 contains 14 residues. CDR3 sequence (DNA): TGTGCCAGCAGTCTGGACAGGGGAGGTGAAAAACTGTTTTTT. Amino acid sequence: CASSLDRGGEKLFF.